Below, 25 T cell receptor beta chains from the same sample are listed, as sequenced in a study of identical twins. TCRdb reprocessed the 5' RACE reads via MiXCR and lists one record per CDR3 protein. This table has more than 1.5 million distinct CDR3 sequences, around 33% appearing once. The sample taken for sequencing was cord blood. The receptors here all came from a newborn girl in good health.

This clonotype was seen more than once but under ten times. V and J are TRBV29-1 and TRBJ1-2; D possibly corresponds to TRBD1 (5 bases). Germline V CDR1 and CDR2: SQVTM, ANQGSEA. Trimming removed 4 bases at V and 2 bases at J, with 17 bases between. The CDR3 runs 15 residues. The CDR3 DNA reads TGCAGCGTTGCCCTTAGATCCACAGGCAACTATGGCTACACCTTC. This sequence encodes CSVALRSTGNYGYTF.

The sample holds many counts of this clonotype. This rearrangement joins TRBV29-1 to TRBJ2-3; D may be TRBD2 (5 bases). CDR1 and CDR2 (germline): SQVTM, ANQGSEA. Trimming pared 3 bases from V and 4 bases from J, leaving 8 bases between. This CDR3 contains 12 residues. The CDR3, as DNA: TGCAGCGTTGACTTCGGGGCAGATACGCAGTATTTT. Translated: CSVDFGADTQYF.

Only a few counts were recorded for this clonotype. The genes are TRBV19 and TRBJ1-2; TRBD1 aligns across 9 bases. V was clipped by 3 bases and J by 4 bases; unmatched bases: 3. CDR3 length: 14 amino acids. Per the germline V gene, CDR1 is LNHDA and CDR2 is SQIVND (reference sequence). CDR3 coding DNA: TGTGCCAGTAGTATCCGGACAGGGGTCTATGGCTACACCTTC. It encodes CASSIRTGVYGYTF. The complete variable domain, with remaining parts taken from reference TRBV19 and TRBJ1-2, reads DGGITQSPKYLFRKEGQNVTLSCEQNLNHDAMYWYRQDPGQGLRLIYYSQIVNDFQKGDIAEGYSVSREKKESFPLTVTSAQKNPTAFYLCASSIRTGVYGYTFGSGTRLTVV.

There are a few counts of this clonotype. The junction does not match germline at one end; this may be a read error. The V gene is TRBV7-9, the J gene TRBJ2-3; D is undetermined. Germline values: CDR1 SEHNR, CDR2 FQNEAQ (reference sequence). The CDR3 loop spans 14 amino acids. The CDR3, as DNA: TGCGCCAGCAGCTTATCTCCCCCGACAGATACGCAGTATTTT. Its protein is CASSLSPPTDTQYF.

The chain has TRBV28 and TRBJ1-5; 8 positions match TRBD1. V lost 7 bases and J lost 6; bases outside the gene matches: 14. CDR1 MDHEN and CDR2 SYDVKM come from the germline V gene. The CDR3 extends over 16 amino acids. The CDR3 DNA reads TGTGCCAGCACCTCTGGAGACAGGGGATCGGGTCAGCCCCAGCATTTT. This translates into CASTSGDRGSGQPQHF.

This clonotype showed up just a few times. V and J are TRBV25-1 and TRBJ1-1; no firm D call. The V and J ends lost 6 bases and 7 bases respectively, with 9 bases between them. Per the germline V gene, CDR1 is MGHDK and CDR2 is SYGVNS. There are 11 residues in the CDR3. Here the CDR3 reads CASRDGVEAFF. The DNA of the CDR3 is TGTGCCAGCAGGGACGGAGTTGAAGCTTTCTTT.

This clonotype has just a few counts. This chain joins TRBV20-1 and TRBJ2-6, with D perhaps assigned TRBD1 or TRBD2 (5 bases each). Deletions cut 1 base from V and 4 bases from J, with 11 bases between. The germline V gene has CDR1 DFQATT and CDR2 SNEGSKA (reference sequence). The CDR3 is made up of 15 amino acids. CDR3 residues: CSARAVGTGANVLTF. The CDR3, as DNA: TGCAGTGCTAGAGCTGTAGGGACCGGGGCCAACGTCCTGACTTTC.

This clonotype was seen only a few times. The CDR3 is CAIRDQGGHEQYF. The CDR3 DNA is TGTGCCATCAGGGACCAGGGCGGCCACGAGCAGTACTTC. The chain joins TRBV10-3 to TRBJ2-7; D might be TRBD1 (5 bases). Germline loops: CDR1 ENHRY, CDR2 SYGVKD. Trimming stripped 6 bases from V and 5 bases from J, with 14 bases between. This CDR3 spans 13 amino acids.

This clonotype occurred once. The V gene is TRBV4-2, the J gene TRBJ1-4, with no clear D. Germline V lookup: CDR1 LGHNA, CDR2 YNFKEQ. V was cut by 3 bases and J by 4 bases, with 9 bases left in between. The CDR3 extends over 14 amino acids. In DNA form, the CDR3 reads TGTGCCAGCAGCCAGGCCGACGGTAATGAAAAACTGTTTTTT. This gives the protein CASSQADGNEKLFF.

This clonotype appeared a few times. The chain links TRBV20-1 to TRBJ2-7, with D tentatively TRBD1 or TRBD2 (5 bases each). This CDR3 is built from 16 residues. The ends were cut back, 3 bases at V and 1 base at J, with 19 bases in the middle. Germline-derived CDR1 and CDR2 are DFQATT and SNEGSKA (reference sequence). This CDR3 is CSARRGSGTGSYEQYF. In DNA, the CDR3 is TGCAGTGCTAGGCGCGGTTCCGGGACCGGATCCTACGAGCAGTACTTC.

This clonotype was seen many times. The CDR3 sequence is CSADRDTEAFF. The CDR3 nucleotides are TGCAGTGCTGACAGGGACACTGAAGCTTTCTTT. The rearrangement uses TRBV20-1 and TRBJ1-1, with TRBD1 identical over 7 bases. Germline V CDR1 and CDR2: DFQATT, SNEGSKA (reference sequence). The J segment lost 3 bases and the V segment lost 5 bases, leaving 0 bases of the junction unmatched. The CDR3 length is 11 residues.

This chain connects TRBV2 to TRBJ2-5; TRBD2 is a possible D gene (6 bases). Looked up from germline, CDR1 is SNHLY and CDR2 is FYNNEI. The CDR3 length is 14 residues. V dropped 7 bases and J dropped 4 bases, with 16 bases sitting between them. For the CDR3, the DNA is TGTGCCAGCAATGGTCGGGAGCGGGTAGAGACCCAGTACTTC. Amino acid sequence: CASNGRERVETQYF.

The chain is built from TRBV20-1 and TRBJ2-3, with 10 bases matching TRBD2. Germline V lookup: CDR1 DFQATT, CDR2 SNEGSKA (reference sequence). This CDR3 has 16 residues. Losses at the gene ends were 5 bases for V and 2 bases for J; bases not matched to a gene: 10. For the CDR3, the DNA is TGCAGTGCTTATAGCGGGGGGAGGGGAGTCACAGATACGCAGTATTTT. It translates to CSAYSGGRGVTDTQYF.

V usage is TRBV2 and J usage is TRBJ1-5; 7 positions agree with TRBD1. The germline V gene encodes CDR1 SNHLY and CDR2 FYNNEI. J lost 2 bases, V lost 6 bases, and 4 bases had no gene match. This CDR3 contains 14 residues. CDR3 nucleotides: TGTGCCAGCAGGGGGGACAGCCGCAATCAGCCCCAGCATTTT. Protein sequence: CASRGDSRNQPQHF.

This clonotype was picked up many times. V gene TRBV25-1 combines with J gene TRBJ2-1; no definite D call. Per germline, CDR1 MGHDK and CDR2 SYGVNS. This CDR3 comprises 15 residues. Trimming left V 4 bases short and J 2 bases short, with 12 bases between. CDR3 sequence (DNA): TGTGCCAGCAGTGGGGTCCGGGTAACCTACAATGAGCAGTTCTTC. This translates into CASSGVRVTYNEQFF.

There are a few counts of this clonotype. This chain uses TRBV20-1 with TRBJ2-1, with 7 bases identical to TRBD1. The trim removed 7 bases at V and 6 bases at J, leaving 9 bases unmatched. The germline CDR1 and CDR2 sequences are DFQATT and SNEGSKA (reference sequence). This CDR3 comprises 13 residues. The CDR3 DNA follows: TGCAGTGTTCAGGGGGATCGGGGCAATGAGCAGTTCTTC. Protein: CSVQGDRGNEQFF.

Notes on this clonotype: This may arise from a read error, as a much more abundant clone is one base away. This chain joins TRBV29-1 and TRBJ2-1; no firm D call. This CDR3 has 9 amino acids. The V end lost 6 bases, the J end lost 13 bases, and 10 bases lay between the germline ends. Germline V gene sequence: CDR1 SQVTM, CDR2 ANQGSEA. The CDR3 loop reads CSVRETQFF. CDR3 coding DNA: TGCAGCGTGAGAGAGACCCAGTTCTTC.

The sample holds a few counts of this clonotype. The rearrangement links TRBV5-1 to TRBJ2-7, with a tentative D call TRBD2 (5 bases). Trimming stripped 1 base from V and 2 bases from J, with 13 bases between. Germline V gene sequence: CDR1 SGHRS, CDR2 YFSETQ. There are 15 residues in the CDR3. The CDR3 reads CASSLFSGETYEQYF. In DNA, the CDR3 is TGCGCCAGCAGCTTGTTCAGCGGAGAAACCTACGAGCAGTACTTC.

The gene calls are TRBV7-2 and TRBJ2-1; a possible D gene is TRBD1 (5 bases). V was clipped by 2 bases and J by 8 bases, with 16 bases between them. The CDR3 is made up of 15 amino acids. Germline V gene lookup returns CDR1 SGHTA and CDR2 FQGNSA. The CDR3 nucleotides read TGTGCCAGCAGCTTATTTGGGGCCCTAGGAGATGAGCAGTTCTTC. Amino acids: CASSLFGALGDEQFF.

The gene calls are TRBV18 and TRBJ2-1; the D gene is possibly TRBD2 (6 bases). The CDR3 is made up of 16 amino acids. Germline values: CDR1 KGHSH, CDR2 LQKENI. Trimming took off 4 bases at V and 6 bases at J, with 19 bases between the two ends. This CDR3 reads CASSLPVASVANEQFF. DNA of the CDR3: TGTGCCAGCTCACTCCCCGTGGCTAGCGTGGCCAATGAGCAGTTCTTC.

Concerning this clonotype: A much larger clone sits a single nucleotide away, making a read error possible. The gene calls are TRBV10-3 and TRBJ2-5, with D perhaps assigned TRBD1 or TRBD2 (5 bases each). The CDR3 is made up of 14 amino acids. The ends were cut back, 2 bases at V and 11 bases at J, with 18 bases in the middle. The germline gives CDR1 ENHRY, CDR2 SYGVKD. CDR3 DNA sequence: TGTGCCATCAGTGAGCCCCCCGGGACCATGAGGCAGTACTTC. This translates into CAISEPPGTMRQYF.

This clonotype was detected ten times or more. V and J are TRBV7-8 and TRBJ1-4; D gene unclear. Germline CDR1 is SGHVS and CDR2 is FQNEAQ. The ends were cut back, 3 bases at V and 12 bases at J, with 11 bases in the middle. The CDR3 is 12 residues long. The CDR3 region has the DNA TGTGCCAGCAGCTTGGGCCTTGTTGAACTGTTTTTT. This encodes CASSLGLVELFF.

This clonotype occurred a few times. This chain joins TRBV2 and TRBJ1-6; D gene uncertain. V lost 7 bases and J lost 10, with 11 bases in between. CDR3 length: 12 amino acids. Germline CDR1 and CDR2: SNHLY and FYNNEI. CDR3 sequence (DNA): TGTGCCAGCACCCCCCGGGTCTCACCCCTCCACTTT. It yields the protein CASTPRVSPLHF.

This clonotype was observed a handful of times. The V gene is TRBV28, the J gene TRBJ2-1; 12 bases are a match to TRBD2. V was pared by 2 bases and J by 8 bases, with 7 bases of the junction left unmatched. The CDR3 sequence is 16 residues long. Germline V gives CDR1 MDHEN, CDR2 SYDVKM. The CDR3 region is CASSLPRLAGVDEQFF. The CDR3 DNA sequence: TGTGCCAGCAGTTTACCCCGACTAGCGGGAGTCGATGAGCAGTTCTTC.

This clonotype was seen repeatedly, ten times or more. The V call is TRBV2, the J call TRBJ2-7, with D possibly TRBD1 on 6 matching bases. The germline V gene encodes CDR1 SNHLY and CDR2 FYNNEI. The CDR3 consists of 12 residues. V dropped 3 bases and J dropped 5 bases, with 8 bases sitting between them. The CDR3 sequence: CASSDRGHEQYF. The CDR3 DNA reads TGTGCCAGCAGTGACAGGGGACACGAGCAGTACTTC. Full variable domain (missing parts from reference TRBV2 and TRBJ2-7): EPEVTQTPSHQVTQMGQEVILRCVPISNHLYFYWYRQILGQKVEFLVSFYNNEISEKSEIFDDQFSVERPDGSNFTLKIRSTKLEDSAMYFCASSDRGHEQYFGPGTRLTVT.